This T cell receptor (beta chain) was recovered during a study of regulatory T cells in long-lasting Graves disease. Germline trimming cut 1 base from V and 0 bases from J; bases unmatched to any gene: 9. CDR1 and CDR2 from the germline V gene are DFQATT and SNEGSKA (reference sequence). This CDR3 comprises 17 residues. Documented time point: newly diagnosed GD, antithyroid drugs for less than 3 months. PBMC RNA served as the TCR library source. The study, taken as a whole, reports: New patients shared roughly 1,000 public clonotypes, fewer than the roughly 2,600 shared by persistent patients.

CDR3-region Arm-PCR and iRepertoire HTBI primers produced the TCR beta libraries. Source study methods: Around 59 TRBV and about 15 TRBJ segments were identified across samples. TCRdb called the multiplex PCR reads again in MiXCR, with one record for every CDR3 protein. In this record, the V and J calls reflect TCRdb's handling and not the investigators' own analysis. Of approximately 540,000 distinct CDR3 sequences listed, more than 10% are singletons. A note on this clonotype: Its antigen is not identified.

The sample was also linked to a second study, of T cells in Graves' hyperthyroidism and ophthalmopathy. That work states: Researchers defined stable Graves' hyperthyroidism as no ophthalmopathy progression within 18 months.

The sample here was peripheral blood mononuclear cells (PBMCs), taken at new diagnosis, from a patient treated with antithyroid drugs. This receptor was identified in a woman in her twenties or thirties with Graves disease. J is TRBJ2-1 and V is TRBV20-1; 7 positions agree with TRBD1. In DNA form, the CDR3 reads TGCAGTGCTAGAGGACAGGGTAGGGGAAGCTCCTACAATGAGCAGTTCTTC. Its protein is CSARGQGRGSSYNEQFF.